The text below deals with one T cell receptor beta chain. Its specific antigen is unknown. Per-base quality was not reported, and no clone a single base away is much larger than it. The CDR3 spans 15 residues, from the cysteine through the phenylalanine. Only the CDR3 DNA is retained, 45 bases long and in frame from the first base. V loses 4 bases, J loses 2 bases, and the germline ends lie 12 bases apart. Via the germline V gene (reference sequence), CDR1 is LGHDT and CDR2 YNNKEL. TCRbeta CDR3 regions were sequenced with the immunoSEQ Assay. After extraction, genomic DNA underwent amplification by bias-controlled multiplex PCR, followed by high-throughput sequencing. In the original analysis: To quantify the absolute abundance of each unique TCRbeta CDR3 region, sequences were collapsed and filtered. T cell fraction was estimated by normalizing TCRbeta template counts to usable DNA, which was measured by amplifying reference genes present in all nucleated cells. Repertoire TCRs were annotated as SARS-CoV-2-specific by exact matching of V gene, CDR3 amino acid sequence and J gene to a known reactive TCR set. MIRA supplied the reference SARS-CoV-2 TCR set, which was filtered for enrichment in COVID-19-positive ImmuneCODE repertoires so that public or cross-reactive TCRs were removed. Using the MIRA antigens, annotated TCRs were further analysed by specific ORF or by position within an ORF. Depth was the summed frequency of annotated unique rearrangements, while breadth was defined as annotated unique rearrangements over total unique productive rearrangements. Two-sided Wilcoxon rank-sum tests were applied when comparing TCR breadth between groups. TCRdb provides this immuneACCESS table in a form limited to in-frame rearrangements. Some clones are lacking; in checked studies, under half of them reflect an unresolved V gene, and why the rest are absent is not known. The V and J calls and the clone size are those of that table, but D and trimming were determined from the DNA. The sample table shows about 450,000 clones, and nearly 90% are seen once. Around 2.6% of the sample goes to the ten largest clones.

The sample originates from a study of Ad26.COV2.S vaccination and SARS-CoV-2 variants (dated by TCRdb to the early 2020s). About the investigation overall: Donors in the vaccine arm were drawn from COV1001, a multicentre, randomized, double-blind, placebo-controlled phase I-IIa trial testing Ad26.COV2.S in healthy adults. Ad26.COV2.S was administered intramuscularly at a dose of 5x10^10 or 1x10^11 viral particles, either as one shot or as two shots given 56 days apart. Sequencing of the TCRbeta repertoire served to evaluate the specificity and breadth of SARS-CoV-2-reactive T cell receptors following Ad26.COV2.S vaccination. A total of about 30 samples were included in the TCR-sequenced set, comprising roughly 19 Ad26.COV2.S vaccine recipients, 5 placebo recipients and 8 SARS-CoV-2 convalescent individuals. Participants in the trial were split at random into five groups of five each, receiving low-dose or high-dose Ad26.COV2.S once or twice, or else placebo on both occasions. Blinding of investigators to trial group allocation was maintained during experiments and outcome assessment.

General study outcomes and caveats: Vaccine and placebo recipients had comparable non-spike TCR breadth, which fits with the vaccine containing only spike. The authors noted that total T cell responses may have been underestimated by the TCR breadth and depth analyses. After vaccination, substantial breadth of spike-specific CD8+ and CD4+ T cell responses was reported. The study was not powered to compare responses between vaccine doses or regimens. Higher spike-specific TCR breadth was observed in Ad26.COV2.S recipients than in placebo recipients (P = 0.0014).

The sample's treatment or condition label, in plain terms: around 19 received Ad26.COV2.S at low or high dose, single or two shots; a few received placebo; per-sample allocation not given. Repertoires of vaccine and placebo recipients were sequenced from samples collected on day 63 after the first injection. Between 29 July and 7 August 2020, Cohort 1b enrolled 20 to 30 adults aged 18-55 years at one site in Boston, USA. Ad26.COV2.S consisted of a replication-incompetent adenovirus type 26 vector by which a prefusion-stabilized SARS-CoV-2 spike protein from the original Wuhan strain was expressed.

This sequence uses TRBV3-1 (or the pseudogene TRBV3-2) and TRBJ1-5, with TRBD1 perhaps the D gene, on 5 matching bases. The sequence was collected from a person aged 18-65 years who received the Ad26.COV2.S COVID-19 vaccine or a placebo. Sequenced material: peripheral blood, taken in a trial of Ad26.COV2.S vaccine versus placebo. The DNA reads TGTGCCAGCAGCCCCAGGGAGGCGGGCAATCAGCCCCAGCATTTT. Its translation is CASSPREAGNQPQHF.